The T cell receptor (beta chain) under discussion was sequenced for a study of blood T cells in healthy people across ages. Every donor contributed about 10 milliliters of peripheral blood by blood draw. Using a J-beta primer mix together with a sample-barcoded 5' primer, a second PCR was run for about 7 to 12 cycles. In TCRdb, the 5' RACE reads were re-called with MiXCR into one record per CDR3 protein. The repertoire holds more than 1.4 million distinct CDR3 sequences, with roughly 40% as singletons. There are 16 residues in the CDR3. Germline CDR1 MNHEY, CDR2 SVGAGI. The ends were cut back, 4 bases at V and 7 bases at J, with 17 bases in the middle.

This sequence originates from a woman aged 18 to 35 in good health. The sample consisted of blood. This chain connects TRBV6-5 to TRBJ1-6; D gene uncertain. CDR3 in amino acids: CASSSRLTGVNSPLHF. CDR3 in DNA: TGTGCCAGCAGTTCTCGGCTGACTGGGGTAAATTCACCCCTCCACTTT.